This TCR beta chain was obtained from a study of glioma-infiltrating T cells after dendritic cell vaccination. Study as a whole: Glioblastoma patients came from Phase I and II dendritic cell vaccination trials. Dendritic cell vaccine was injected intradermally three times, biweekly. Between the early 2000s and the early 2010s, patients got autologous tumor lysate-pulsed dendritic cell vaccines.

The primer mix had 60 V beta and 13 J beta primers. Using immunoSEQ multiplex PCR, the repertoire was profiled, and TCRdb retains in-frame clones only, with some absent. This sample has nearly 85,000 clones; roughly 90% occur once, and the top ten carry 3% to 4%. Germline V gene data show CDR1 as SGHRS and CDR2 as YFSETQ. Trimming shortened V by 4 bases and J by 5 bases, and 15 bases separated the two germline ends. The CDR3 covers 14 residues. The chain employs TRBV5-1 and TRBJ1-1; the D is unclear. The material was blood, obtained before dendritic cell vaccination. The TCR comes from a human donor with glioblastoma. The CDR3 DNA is TGCGCCAGCAGCGCGACATTCGGAACTACTGAAGCTTTCTTT. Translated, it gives CASSATFGTTEAFF.